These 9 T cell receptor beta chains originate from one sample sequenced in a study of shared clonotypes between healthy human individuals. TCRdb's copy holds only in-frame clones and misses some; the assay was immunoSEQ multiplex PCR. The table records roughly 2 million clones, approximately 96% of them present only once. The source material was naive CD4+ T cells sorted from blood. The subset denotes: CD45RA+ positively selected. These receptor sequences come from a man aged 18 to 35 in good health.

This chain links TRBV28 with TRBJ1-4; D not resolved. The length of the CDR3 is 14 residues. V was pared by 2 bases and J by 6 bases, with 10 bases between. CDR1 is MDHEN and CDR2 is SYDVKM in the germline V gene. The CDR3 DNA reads TGTGCCAGCAGTTTAGTCGGATGGGATGAAAAACTGTTTTTT. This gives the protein CASSLVGWDEKLFF. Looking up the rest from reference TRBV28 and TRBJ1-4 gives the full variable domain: DVKVTQSSRYLVKRTGEKVFLECVQDMDHENMFWYRQDPGLGLRLIYFSYDVKMKEKGDIPEGYSVSREKKERFSLILESASTNQTSMYLCASSLVGWDEKLFFGSGTQLSVL.

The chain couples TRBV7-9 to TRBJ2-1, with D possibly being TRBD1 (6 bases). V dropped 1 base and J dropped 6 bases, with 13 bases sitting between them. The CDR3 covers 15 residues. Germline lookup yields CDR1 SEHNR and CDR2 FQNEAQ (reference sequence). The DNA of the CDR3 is TGTGCCAGCAGCTTAGTAGGCGGACAGTCCAATGAGCAGTTCTTC. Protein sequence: CASSLVGGQSNEQFF.

CDR3 in amino acids: CASSQAGLARSTDTQYF. The DNA for the CDR3 is TGTGCCAGCAGCCAAGCGGGACTAGCCAGGAGCACAGATACGCAGTATTTT. This chain joins TRBV4-2 and TRBJ2-3, with 9 bases matching TRBD2. CDR3 length: 17 amino acids. The trim removed 1 base at V and 0 bases at J, leaving 5 bases unmatched. The germline V gene encodes CDR1 LGHNA and CDR2 YNFKEQ.

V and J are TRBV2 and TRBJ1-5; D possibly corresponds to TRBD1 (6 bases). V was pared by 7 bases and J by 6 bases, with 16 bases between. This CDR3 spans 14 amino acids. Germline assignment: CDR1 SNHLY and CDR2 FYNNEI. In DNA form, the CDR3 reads TGTGCCAGCATCGGGACCGTAGGGGGTCAGCCCCAGCATTTT. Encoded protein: CASIGTVGGQPQHF. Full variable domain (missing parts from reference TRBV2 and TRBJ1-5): EPEVTQTPSHQVTQMGQEVILRCVPISNHLYFYWYRQILGQKVEFLVSFYNNEISEKSEIFDDQFSVERPDGSNFTLKIRSTKLEDSAMYFCASIGTVGGQPQHFGDGTRLSIL.

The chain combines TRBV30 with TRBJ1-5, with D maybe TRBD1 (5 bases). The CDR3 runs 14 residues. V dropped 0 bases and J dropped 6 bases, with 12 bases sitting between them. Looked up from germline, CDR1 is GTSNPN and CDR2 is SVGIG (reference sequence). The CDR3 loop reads CAWSVRGAGQPQHF. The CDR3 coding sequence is TGTGCCTGGAGTGTACGAGGGGCGGGTCAGCCCCAGCATTTT.

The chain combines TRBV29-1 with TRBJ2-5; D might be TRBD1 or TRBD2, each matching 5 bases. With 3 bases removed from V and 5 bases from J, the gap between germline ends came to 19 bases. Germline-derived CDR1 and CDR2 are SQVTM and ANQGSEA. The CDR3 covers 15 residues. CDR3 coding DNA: TGCAGCGTTGAGCGAGGGGCCATAGACTCGGAGACCCAGTACTTC. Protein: CSVERGAIDSETQYF.

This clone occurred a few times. The chain's CDR3 is CASSQEWSYGYTF. CDR3 sequence (DNA): TGCGCCAGCAGCCAAGAATGGAGCTATGGCTACACCTTC. The chain links TRBV4-1 to TRBJ1-2; D is undetermined. The germline CDR1 and CDR2 sequences are MGHRA and YSYEKL. Trimming cost V 0 bases and J 4 bases, with 6 bases left between them. There are 13 residues in the CDR3.

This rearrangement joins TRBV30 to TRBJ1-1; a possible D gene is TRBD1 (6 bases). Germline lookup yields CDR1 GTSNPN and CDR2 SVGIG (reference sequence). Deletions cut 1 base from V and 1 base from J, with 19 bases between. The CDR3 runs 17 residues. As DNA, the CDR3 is TGTGCCTGGAGTGAAAACTTTTACAGGGACGCGAACACTGAAGCTTTCTTT. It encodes CAWSENFYRDANTEAFF.

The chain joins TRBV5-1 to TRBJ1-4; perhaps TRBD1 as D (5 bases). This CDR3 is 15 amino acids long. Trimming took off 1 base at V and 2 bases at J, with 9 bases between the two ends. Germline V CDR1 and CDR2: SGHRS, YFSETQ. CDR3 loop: CASSLFGDTNEKLFF. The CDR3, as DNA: TGCGCCAGCAGCTTGTTTGGGGACACTAATGAAAAACTGTTTTTT.